These 15 T cell receptor beta chains were sequenced from one sample in a study of tissue T cells after allogeneic stem cell transplantation. Indicated time point: mouse harvest day 7 after allogeneic transplant. Tail vein injection delivered 10^7 T-cell-depleted bone marrow cells and 10^6 splenic CD5+ T cells. Using immunoSEQ multiplex PCR, the repertoire was profiled, and TCRdb retains in-frame clones only, with some absent. The profile covers about 8,200 clones, with 45% to 60% appearing a single time and roughly 8.9% taken by the ten largest. The sample was gut tissue. Source of these receptors: a female BALB/c mouse given C57BL/6 T cells with graft-versus-host disease after an allogeneic hematopoietic cell transplant.

With regard to this clone: Here the gene names and germline are mouse. The read terminates 1 residue ahead of where the CDR3 ends, so the germline J gene completes it. The V call is TRBV15, the J call TRBJ2-7; no definite D call. The V end was cut by 3 bases, the J end by 0 bases, with 6 bases between. Germline CDR1 is SGHND and CDR2 is FRSKSL. This CDR3 comprises 13 residues. The part of the CDR3 DNA that was read is TGTGCCAGCAGTTTTCACCCCTCCTATGAACAGTAC. Translation: CASSFHPSYEQY. The entire CDR3 reads CASSFHPSYEQYF.

Comments on this clone: The gene symbols are mouse symbols. The read halts 1 residue ahead of the CDR3 end, with the missing end drawn from the germline J gene. The chain links TRBV19 to TRBJ2-4; no firm D call. The length of the CDR3 is 10 residues. V shed 6 bases and J shed 2 bases, with 1 base lying between them. The germline V gene encodes CDR1 FNHDT and CDR2 SITEND (reference sequence). Here the CDR3 reads CASNQNTLYF. The CDR3 bases that were read are TGTGCCAGCAATCAAAACACCTTGTAC.

Comments on this clone: Mouse names are used for the genes. The read stops 1 residue short of the end of the CDR3; the missing end is completed from the germline J gene. This chain uses TRBV5 with TRBJ1-4, with D possibly TRBD1 on 5 matching bases. The CDR3 runs 16 residues. Germline V gene data show CDR1 as LGHNA and CDR2 as YNLKQL (reference sequence). Trimming took off 1 base at V and 0 bases at J, with 9 bases between the two ends. The DNA read from the CDR3 is TGTGCCAGCAGCCAAGGGACATCCATTTCCAACGAAAGATTATTT. Residues: CASSQGTSISNERLF. In full, the CDR3 reads CASSQGTSISNERLFF.

Details on this clone: Any gene name here is a mouse gene name. The read finishes 1 residue shy of the CDR3 end, and the germline J gene is used to complete it. The V gene is TRBV14, the J gene TRBJ2-7, with a possible D match to TRBD1 (5 bases). Germline V lookup: CDR1 SGHDT, CDR2 FRDEAV. The germline V and J ends were trimmed by 2 bases and 0 bases, with 9 bases remaining between them. This CDR3 has 14 residues. The part of the CDR3 DNA that was read is TGTGCCAGCAGTTTGGCAGGGAGCTCCTATGAACAGTAC. As protein: CASSLAGSSYEQY. The full CDR3 is CASSLAGSSYEQYF.

Turning to this clone: Gene names follow the mouse nomenclature. The CDR3 end lies 1 residue beyond the end of the read and is filled in from the germline J gene. Other nucleotide sequences in the sample specify the same CDR3. This chain connects TRBV26 to TRBJ1-3; D ambiguous. The ends were cut back, 3 bases at V and 0 bases at J, with 6 bases in the middle. Germline CDR1 is KGHPV and CDR2 is FQNQEV (reference sequence). CDR3 length equals 14 residues. Incomplete CDR3 DNA: TGTGCCAGCAGTCTTGGCAATTCTGGAAATACGCTCTAT. Its translation: CASSLGNSGNTLY. In full, the CDR3 is CASSLGNSGNTLYF.

As regards this clone: Genes here carry mouse names. Read coverage stops 1 residue before the CDR3 terminus; the germline J gene supplies the remainder. V and J are TRBV26 and TRBJ2-3; weak D call: TRBD2 (6 bases). The CDR3 covers 14 residues. Germline V gives CDR1 KGHPV, CDR2 FQNQEV (reference sequence). Deletions cut 6 bases from V and 2 bases from J, with 12 bases between. The CDR3 protein is CASSRDFFAETLYF. The CDR3 bases that were read are TGTGCCAGCAGCCGGGACTTTTTTGCAGAAACGCTGTAT.

A note on this clone: Germline and genes: mouse. The CDR3 end is not reached by the read, which stops 1 residue before it; the germline J gene fills it in. V is TRBV13-2 and J is TRBJ2-7, with a weak D call TRBD1 (6 bases). Trimming stripped 0 bases from V and 5 bases from J, with 12 bases between. CDR3 size: 14 residues. Germline values: CDR1 NNHNN, CDR2 SYGAGS (reference sequence). CDR3 residues: CASGDATGYDEQYF. CDR3 DNA, as far as it was read: TGTGCCAGCGGTGATGCCACAGGGTACGATGAACAGTAC.

Remarks on this clone: Mouse names are used for the genes. Coverage ceases 1 residue before the CDR3 finishes, and the germline J gene fills in the end. This chain joins TRBV19 and TRBJ2-1, with D possibly being TRBD2 (6 bases). Germline V lookup: CDR1 FNHDT, CDR2 SITEND (reference sequence). The ends were cut back, 4 bases at V and 3 bases at J, with 8 bases in the middle. The length of the CDR3 is 13 residues. The CDR3 sequence: CASSLLGYAEQFF. The part of the CDR3 DNA that was read is TGTGCCAGCAGTTTACTGGGCTATGCTGAGCAGTTC.

This clone showed up just once. Gene names refer to mouse genes. Sequencing ends 1 residue short of the CDR3 end; the germline J gene provides the rest. The rearrangement uses TRBV12-2 and TRBJ1-4; maybe TRBD1 (6 bases). Trimming pared 2 bases from V and 7 bases from J, leaving 13 bases between. The CDR3 sequence is 14 residues long. Germline CDR1 is SGHLS and CDR2 is HYDKME. The CDR3 reads CASSRIRDTERLFF. The sequenced part of the CDR3 DNA is TGTGCCAGCTCTCGAATCCGGGACACCGAAAGATTATTT.

On this clone: Mouse names are used for the genes. CDR3 loop: CASGGGQTEVFF. CDR3 bases read: TGTGCCAGCGGTGGGGGACAGACAGAAGTCTTC. This rearrangement joins TRBV13-2 to TRBJ1-1; 7 nucleotides match TRBD1. The read comes to an end 1 residue before the CDR3 does, leaving the germline J gene to fill in the end. The CDR3 runs to 12 residues. V lost 3 bases and J lost 5; bases outside the gene matches: 1. Germline V CDR1 and CDR2: NNHNN, SYGAGS (reference sequence).

As to this clone: The genes are named according to mouse. The missing CDR3 end, 1 residue past where the read stops, is filled in from the germline J gene. The rearrangement uses TRBV3 and TRBJ2-2; no firm D call. The CDR3 spans 14 residues. The ends were cut back, 3 bases at V and 0 bases at J, with 5 bases in the middle. Germline lookup yields CDR1 SNHLY and CDR2 FYNGKV (reference sequence). CDR3 sequence reads: CASSLATNTGQLYF. The DNA read from the CDR3 is TGTGCCAGCAGCTTGGCGACAAACACCGGGCAGCTCTAC.

A note on this clone: The gene names here belong to mouse. The read ends 1 residue before the CDR3 terminus; that terminus is restored from the germline J gene. The genes are TRBV19 and TRBJ2-5, with 8 bases that match TRBD2. V gave up 2 bases and J gave up 4 bases; unmatched junction bases: 0. CDR3 length equals 13 residues. Germline-derived CDR1 and CDR2 are FNHDT and SITEND (reference sequence). CDR3 protein: CASSIWGEDTQYF. The part of the CDR3 DNA that was read is TGTGCCAGCAGTATCTGGGGGGAAGACACCCAGTAC.

About this clone: A junction end diverges from the germline sequence, so it may reflect a read error. The gene names here belong to mouse. With the read ending 1 residue before the CDR3 end, the germline J gene is used to fill in that end. Other nucleotide sequences in the sample specify the same CDR3. The chain is built from TRBV26 and TRBJ1-1, with a possible D match to TRBD1 (6 bases). Germline assignment: CDR1 KGHPV and CDR2 FQNQEV (reference sequence). The CDR3 loop spans 13 amino acids. Partial CDR3 DNA: TGTGCCAGCAGTCCCACAGGGAACACAGAGGTCTTC. This encodes CASSPTGNTEVF. The whole CDR3 region reads CASSPTGNTEVFF.

This clone was seen more than once but under ten times. Mouse gene names apply. The missing CDR3 end, 1 residue past where the read stops, is filled in from the germline J gene. The chain recombines TRBV4 with TRBJ2-4, with TRBD2 matching 12 bases. There are 17 residues in the CDR3. Germline V lookup: CDR1 LGHDT, CDR2 YNNKQL (reference sequence). The ends lost 5 bases at V and 3 bases at J; junction bases unmatched: 9. Partial CDR3 DNA: TGTGCCAGCAGCCTTCGACTGGGGGGGCGCGGGCAAAACACCTTGTAC. Translation gives CASSLRLGGRGQNTLY. The whole CDR3 sequence reads CASSLRLGGRGQNTLYF.

Remarks on this clone: The gene names given are mouse names. The read ends 1 residue early relative to the CDR3; the germline J gene fills the gap. V usage is TRBV26 and J usage is TRBJ2-3; either TRBD1 or TRBD2 may fit D (5 bases each). CDR1 KGHPV and CDR2 FQNQEV come from the germline V gene (reference sequence). With 3 bases removed from V and 0 bases from J, the gap between germline ends came to 10 bases. The CDR3 consists of 15 residues. The part of the CDR3 DNA that was read is TGTGCCAGCAGTCTAGGGGCAGCTAGTGCAGAAACGCTGTAT. Translated, it gives CASSLGAASAETLY. The full-length CDR3 reads as CASSLGAASAETLYF.